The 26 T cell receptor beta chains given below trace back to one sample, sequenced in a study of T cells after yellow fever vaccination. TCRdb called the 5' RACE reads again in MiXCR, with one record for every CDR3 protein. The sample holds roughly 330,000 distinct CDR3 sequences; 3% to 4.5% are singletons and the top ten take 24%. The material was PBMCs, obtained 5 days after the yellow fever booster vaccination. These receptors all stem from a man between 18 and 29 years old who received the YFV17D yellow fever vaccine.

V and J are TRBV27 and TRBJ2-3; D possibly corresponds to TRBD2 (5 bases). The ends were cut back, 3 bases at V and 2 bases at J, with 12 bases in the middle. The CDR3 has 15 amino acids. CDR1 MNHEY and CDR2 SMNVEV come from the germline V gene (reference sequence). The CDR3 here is CASSFRGIVTDTQYF. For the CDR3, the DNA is TGTGCCAGCAGTTTTCGGGGAATTGTCACAGATACGCAGTATTTT.

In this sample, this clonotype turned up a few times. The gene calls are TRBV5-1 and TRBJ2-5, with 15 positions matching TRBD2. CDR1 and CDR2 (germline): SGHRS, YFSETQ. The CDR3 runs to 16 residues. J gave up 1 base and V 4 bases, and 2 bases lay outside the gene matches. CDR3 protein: CASSGLAGGSQETQYF. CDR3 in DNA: TGCGCCAGCAGCGGACTAGCGGGGGGGTCCCAAGAGACCCAGTACTTC. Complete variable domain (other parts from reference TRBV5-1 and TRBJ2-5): KAGVTQTPRYLIKTRGQQVTLSCSPISGHRSVSWYQQTPGQGLQFLFEYFSETQRNKGNFPGRFSGRQFSNSRSEMNVSTLELGDSALYLCASSGLAGGSQETQYFGPGTRLLVL.

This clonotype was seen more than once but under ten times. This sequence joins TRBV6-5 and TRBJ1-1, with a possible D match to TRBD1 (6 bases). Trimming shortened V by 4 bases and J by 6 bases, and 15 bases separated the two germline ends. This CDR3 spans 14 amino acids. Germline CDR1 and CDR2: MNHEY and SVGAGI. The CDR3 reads CASSSPGGRAEAFF. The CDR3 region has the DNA TGTGCCAGCAGTTCACCCGGGGGCCGCGCTGAAGCTTTCTTT.

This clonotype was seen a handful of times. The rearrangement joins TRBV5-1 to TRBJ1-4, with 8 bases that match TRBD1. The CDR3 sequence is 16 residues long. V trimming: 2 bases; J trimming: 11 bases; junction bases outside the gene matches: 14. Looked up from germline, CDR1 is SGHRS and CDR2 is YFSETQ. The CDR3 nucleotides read TGCGCCAGCAGCTTCCTACCGGGACAGGACTCTATTAAACTGTTTTTT. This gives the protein CASSFLPGQDSIKLFF.

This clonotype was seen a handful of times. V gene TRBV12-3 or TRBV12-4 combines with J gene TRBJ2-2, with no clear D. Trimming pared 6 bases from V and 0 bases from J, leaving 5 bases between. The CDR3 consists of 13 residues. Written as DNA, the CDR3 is TGTGCCAGCAGACAGCCGAACACCGGGGAGCTGTTTTTT. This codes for CASRQPNTGELFF.

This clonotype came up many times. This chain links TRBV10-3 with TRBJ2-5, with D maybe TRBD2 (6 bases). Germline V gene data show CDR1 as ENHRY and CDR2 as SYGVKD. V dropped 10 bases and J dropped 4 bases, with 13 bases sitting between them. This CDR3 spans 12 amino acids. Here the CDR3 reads CATGMGGETQYF. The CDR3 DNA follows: TGTGCCACCGGGATGGGGGGAGAGACCCAGTACTTC.

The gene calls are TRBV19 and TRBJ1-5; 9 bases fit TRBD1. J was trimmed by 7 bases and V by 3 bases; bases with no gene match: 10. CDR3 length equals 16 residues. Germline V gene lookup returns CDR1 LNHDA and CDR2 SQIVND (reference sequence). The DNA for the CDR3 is TGTGCCAGTAGTATGGGGACAGGGAAAAGCGGACAGCCCCAGCATTTT. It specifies CASSMGTGKSGQPQHF.

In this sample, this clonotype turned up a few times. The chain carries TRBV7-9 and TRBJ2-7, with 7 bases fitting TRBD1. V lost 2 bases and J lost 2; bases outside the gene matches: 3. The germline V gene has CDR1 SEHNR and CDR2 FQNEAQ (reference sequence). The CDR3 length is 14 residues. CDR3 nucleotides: TGTGCCAGCAGCTTACAACAGGGGACCTACGAGCAGTACTTC. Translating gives CASSLQQGTYEQYF.

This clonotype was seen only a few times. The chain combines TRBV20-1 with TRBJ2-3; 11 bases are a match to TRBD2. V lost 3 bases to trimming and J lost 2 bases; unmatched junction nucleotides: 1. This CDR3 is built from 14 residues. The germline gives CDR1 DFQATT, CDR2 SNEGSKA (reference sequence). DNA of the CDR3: TGCAGTGCTAGGACTAGCGGGGACACAGATACGCAGTATTTT. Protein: CSARTSGDTDTQYF.

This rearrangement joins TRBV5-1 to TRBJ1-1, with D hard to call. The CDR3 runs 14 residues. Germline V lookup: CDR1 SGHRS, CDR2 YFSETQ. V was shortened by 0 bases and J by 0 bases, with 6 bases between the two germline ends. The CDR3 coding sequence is TGCGCCAGCAGCTTGGTGGATATGAACACTGAAGCTTTCTTT. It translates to CASSLVDMNTEAFF.

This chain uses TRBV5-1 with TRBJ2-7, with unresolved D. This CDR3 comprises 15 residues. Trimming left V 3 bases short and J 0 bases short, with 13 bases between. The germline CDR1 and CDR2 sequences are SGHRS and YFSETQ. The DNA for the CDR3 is TGCGCCAGCAGCTGGGGTGGGCGAGACTCCTACGAGCAGTACTTC. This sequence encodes CASSWGGRDSYEQYF.

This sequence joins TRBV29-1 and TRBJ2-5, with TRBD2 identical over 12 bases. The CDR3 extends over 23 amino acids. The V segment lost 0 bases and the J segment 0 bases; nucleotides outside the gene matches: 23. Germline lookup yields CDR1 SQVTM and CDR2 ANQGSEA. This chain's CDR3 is CSVEDPDGGLGLAGNLDQETQYF. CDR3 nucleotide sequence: TGCAGCGTTGAAGATCCCGACGGTGGTCTCGGACTAGCGGGAAATCTAGACCAAGAGACCCAGTACTTC.

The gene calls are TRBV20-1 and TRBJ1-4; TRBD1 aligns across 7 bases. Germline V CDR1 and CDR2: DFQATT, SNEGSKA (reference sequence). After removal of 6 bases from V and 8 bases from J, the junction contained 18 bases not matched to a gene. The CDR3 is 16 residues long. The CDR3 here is CSARSGGTVSNEKLFF. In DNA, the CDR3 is TGCAGTGCGCGTTCAGGGGGGACAGTCTCAAACGAAAAACTGTTTTTT.

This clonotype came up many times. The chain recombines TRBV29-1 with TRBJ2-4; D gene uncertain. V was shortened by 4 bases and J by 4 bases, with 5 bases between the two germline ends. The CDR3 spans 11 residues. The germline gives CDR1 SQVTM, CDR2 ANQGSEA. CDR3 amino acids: CSVGEKNIQYF. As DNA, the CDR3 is TGCAGCGTTGGGGAAAAAAACATTCAGTACTTC.

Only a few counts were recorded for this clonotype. The DNA of the CDR3 is TGTGCCACCAGCCGGCCGGGACAGACCTACGAGCAGTACTTC. It specifies CATSRPGQTYEQYF. The chain joins TRBV15 to TRBJ2-7, with 7 nucleotides matching TRBD1. Germline lookup yields CDR1 LNHNV and CDR2 YYDKDF (reference sequence). V lost 5 bases, J lost 2 bases, and 6 bases stayed unmatched. The CDR3 covers 14 residues.

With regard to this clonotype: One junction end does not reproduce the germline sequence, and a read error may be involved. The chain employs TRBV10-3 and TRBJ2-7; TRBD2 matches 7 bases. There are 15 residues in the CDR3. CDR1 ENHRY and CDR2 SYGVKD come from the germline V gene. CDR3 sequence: CVITPDPGRAREQYF. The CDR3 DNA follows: TGTGTCATCACCCCAGACCCGGGGAGGGCTCGGGAGCAGTACTTC.

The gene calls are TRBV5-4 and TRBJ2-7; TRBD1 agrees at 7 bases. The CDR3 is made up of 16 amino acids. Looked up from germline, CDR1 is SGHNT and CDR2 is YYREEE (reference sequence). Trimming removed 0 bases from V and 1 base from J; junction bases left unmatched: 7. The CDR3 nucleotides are TGTGCCAGCAGCTTGGGTGTCAGGGGGTCTTCCTACGAGCAGTACTTC. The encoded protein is CASSLGVRGSSYEQYF. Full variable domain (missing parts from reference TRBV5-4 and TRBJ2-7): ETGVTQSPTHLIKTRGQQVTLRCSSQSGHNTVSWYQQALGQGPQFIFQYYREEENGRGNFPPRFSGLQFPNYSSELNVNALELDDSALYLCASSLGVRGSSYEQYFGPGTRLTVT.

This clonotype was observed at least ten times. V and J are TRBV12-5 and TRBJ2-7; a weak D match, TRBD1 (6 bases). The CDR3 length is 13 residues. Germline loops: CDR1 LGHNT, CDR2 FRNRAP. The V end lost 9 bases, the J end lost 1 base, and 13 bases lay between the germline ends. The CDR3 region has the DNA TGTGCTAGCCTTCAGGGGAATTCCTACGAGCAGTACTTC. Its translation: CASLQGNSYEQYF.

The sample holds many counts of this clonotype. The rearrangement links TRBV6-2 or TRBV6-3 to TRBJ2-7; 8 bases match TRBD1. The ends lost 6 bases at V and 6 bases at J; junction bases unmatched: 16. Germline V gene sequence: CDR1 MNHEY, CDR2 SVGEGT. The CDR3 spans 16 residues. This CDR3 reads CASRPNPPGGPFEQYV. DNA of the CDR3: TGTGCCAGCAGACCTAACCCGCCAGGGGGCCCCTTCGAGCAGTACGTC.

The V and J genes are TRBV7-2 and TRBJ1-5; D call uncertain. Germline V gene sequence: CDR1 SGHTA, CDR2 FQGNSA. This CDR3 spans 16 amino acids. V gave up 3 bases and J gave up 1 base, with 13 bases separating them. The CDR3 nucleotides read TGTGCCAGCAGCTTTCTCGGGTGGGGAAGCAATCAGCCCCAGCATTTT. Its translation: CASSFLGWGSNQPQHF.

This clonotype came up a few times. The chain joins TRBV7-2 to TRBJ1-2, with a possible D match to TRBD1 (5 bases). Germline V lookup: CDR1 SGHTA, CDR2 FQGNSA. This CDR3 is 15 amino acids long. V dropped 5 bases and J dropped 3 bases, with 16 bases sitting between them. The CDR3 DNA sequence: TGTGCCAGCAGCAGGACGGGACGGAATGACTATGGCTACACCTTC. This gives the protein CASSRTGRNDYGYTF.

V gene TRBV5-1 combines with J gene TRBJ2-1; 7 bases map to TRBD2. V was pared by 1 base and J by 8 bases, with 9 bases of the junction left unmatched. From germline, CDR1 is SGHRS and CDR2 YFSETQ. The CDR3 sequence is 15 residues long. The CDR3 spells CASSLSGTTKDEQFF. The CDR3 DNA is TGCGCCAGCAGCTTGTCCGGGACTACGAAGGATGAGCAGTTCTTC.

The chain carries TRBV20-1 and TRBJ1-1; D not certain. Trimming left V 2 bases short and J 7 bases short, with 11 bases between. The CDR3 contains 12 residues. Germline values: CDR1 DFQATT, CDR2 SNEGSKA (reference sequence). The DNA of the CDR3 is TGCAGTGCTAGAAACCCACTTGGTGAAGCTTTCTTT. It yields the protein CSARNPLGEAFF.

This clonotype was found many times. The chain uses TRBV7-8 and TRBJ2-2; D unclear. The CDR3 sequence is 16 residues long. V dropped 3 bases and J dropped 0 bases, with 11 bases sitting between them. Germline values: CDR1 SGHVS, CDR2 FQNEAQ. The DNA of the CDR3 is TGTGCCAGCAGCTTTATCGCCTTCGCGAACACCGGGGAGCTGTTTTTT. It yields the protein CASSFIAFANTGELFF.

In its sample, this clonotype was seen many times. In DNA form, the CDR3 reads TGTGCCAGCTCTCCGGGAGGGAGCGAGCAGTACGTC. This encodes CASSPGGSEQYV. The V gene is TRBV18, the J gene TRBJ2-7; 8 bases line up with TRBD2. Trimming took 6 bases from V and 6 from J; bases not matched to a gene: 4. The CDR3 is 12 amino acids. Germline-derived CDR1 and CDR2 are KGHSH and LQKENI.

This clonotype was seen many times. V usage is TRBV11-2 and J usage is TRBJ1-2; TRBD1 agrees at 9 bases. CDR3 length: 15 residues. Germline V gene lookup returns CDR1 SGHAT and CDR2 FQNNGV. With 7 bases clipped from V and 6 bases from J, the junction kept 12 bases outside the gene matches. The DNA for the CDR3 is TGTGCCAGCACCAAATCACAGGGGGCGAGTCATGGCTACACCTTC. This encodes CASTKSQGASHGYTF.